This record covers a single T cell receptor (beta chain). Losses at the gene ends were 7 bases for V and 1 base for J; bases not matched to a gene: 16. Per germline, CDR1 WNHNN and CDR2 SYGVQD (reference sequence). The CDR3 sequence is 19 residues long. Authors' methods: For nucleated cells, counts were estimated from reference gene primer amplification. The table came from immunoSEQ multiplex PCR; TCRdb's copy has only in-frame clones and leaves some out. D and trimming were read from the DNA, whereas the V and J calls and clone size are those reported in that table. The table has 200,000 to 250,000 clones, roughly four fifths seen once; the top ten hold 7.8%. This entry belongs to a study of blood T cell repertoires in COVID-19.

This TCR derives from an elderly woman with COVID-19, enrolled during active disease. The chain joins TRBV10-1 to TRBJ2-4; 10 bases are a match to TRBD2. Sample: peripheral blood. Here the CDR3 reads CASNGSASGSRGAKNIQYF. The CDR3 bases are TGCGCCAGCAACGGGTCGGCTAGCGGGAGTCGGGGCGCCAAAAACATTCAGTACTTC.